Detailed here is one T cell receptor (beta chain). The data are from a study of blood T cell repertoires in COVID-19. Looking at the study overall: From T cells, B-cell-depleted T cells, or PBMCs came the material, which was cDNA or gDNA.

Germline V gene lookup returns CDR1 SGHAT and CDR2 FQNNGV. V lost 5 bases, J lost 6 bases, and 19 bases lay in between. This CDR3 is built from 16 residues. The authors' processing: Estimated nucleated cell counts came from reference gene primer amplification. Sequenced by immunoSEQ multiplex PCR; TCRdb stores in-frame clones only, minus some. V, J and clone size reflect that table, while D and trimming were determined from the DNA. The sample includes almost 300,000 clones, more than 75% seen only once; the top ten take about 1.2%. The sample was peripheral blood. The chain recombines TRBV11-2 with TRBJ1-4; TRBD1 might be the D (6 bases). This clonotype was obtained from a man aged 65-85 years with acute or convalescent COVID-19. This chain's CDR3 is CASSPYLTGYHEKLFF. The CDR3 DNA reads as TGTGCCAGCAGCCCATACCTTACAGGGTACCATGAAAAACTGTTTTTT.